These 20 T cell receptor beta chains share one sample of origin, sequenced in a study of OX40 agonist ivuxolimab in advanced cancers. Sequenced by immunoSEQ multiplex PCR; TCRdb stores in-frame clones only, minus some. The data hold over 55,000 clones, with roughly 86% observed a single time. The material was CD4+ or CD8+ T cells sorted from blood, obtained in a trial of the OX40 agonist ivuxolimab. These receptors were obtained from an adult with an advanced solid tumor such as melanoma, head and neck, liver or kidney cancer.

The rearrangement links TRBV18 to TRBJ1-5, with TRBD1 matching over 7 bases. CDR1 and CDR2 (germline): KGHSH, LQKENI. V was clipped by 3 bases and J by 6 bases; unmatched bases: 5. There are 14 residues in the CDR3. CDR3 DNA: TGTGCCAGCTCACCCGGACAGGATGGTCAGCCCCAGCATTTT. It translates to CASSPGQDGQPQHF.

The chain is built from TRBV6-1 and TRBJ1-4; 10 bases line up with TRBD1. J was trimmed by 5 bases and V by 4 bases; bases with no gene match: 4. Germline V gene data show CDR1 as MNHNS and CDR2 as SASEGT. CDR3 length equals 15 residues. CDR3 sequence reads: CASSARTGGNEKLFF. DNA for the CDR3: TGTGCCAGCAGTGCCAGGACAGGGGGGAATGAAAAACTGTTTTTT.

In its sample, this clone was seen a few times. J is TRBJ2-7 and V is TRBV10-3, with 7 bases fitting TRBD1. CDR1 and CDR2 from the germline V gene are ENHRY and SYGVKD. This CDR3 has 15 residues. With V trimmed by 3 bases and J by 1 base, 6 bases remained unmatched. In DNA, the CDR3 is TGTGCCATCAGTGACCAGGGACAGACGTCCTACGAGCAGTACTTC. The encoded protein is CAISDQGQTSYEQYF.

V gene TRBV7-3 combines with J gene TRBJ2-5; 8 nucleotides line up with TRBD2. Germline assignment: CDR1 SGHTA and CDR2 FQGTGA. Trimming took 5 bases from V and 4 from J; bases not matched to a gene: 12. The CDR3 covers 16 residues. The CDR3 here is CASSAGTSGRGETQYF. CDR3 bases: TGTGCCAGCAGCGCAGGGACTAGTGGGAGGGGAGAGACCCAGTACTTC.

This chain uses TRBV5-1 with TRBJ1-1; D not resolved. Germline CDR1 reads SGHRS; CDR2 reads YFSETQ. CDR3 length: 12 amino acids. V dropped 1 base and J dropped 7 bases, with 8 bases sitting between them. The DNA for the CDR3 is TGCGCCAGCAGCTTGTCTGGGAGTGAAGCTTTCTTT. Protein product: CASSLSGSEAFF.

The chain combines TRBV11-1 with TRBJ1-5; a possible D gene is TRBD1 (5 bases). The CDR3 loop spans 15 amino acids. Trimming left V 4 bases short and J 9 bases short, with 19 bases between. Germline values: CDR1 SGHAT, CDR2 FQDESV (reference sequence). The CDR3 region has the DNA TGTGCCAGCAGCTCGAACCGGGACGGCAAGGGGCCCCAGCATTTT. Translated, it gives CASSSNRDGKGPQHF.

The chain carries TRBV19 and TRBJ1-6; D remains unclear. This CDR3 region has 17 residues. Looked up from germline, CDR1 is LNHDA and CDR2 is SQIVND (reference sequence). The germline V and J ends were trimmed by 5 bases and 0 bases, with 14 bases remaining between them. CDR3 loop: CASSPRGRSSYNSPLHF. The CDR3 DNA reads as TGTGCCAGTAGTCCCCGAGGCCGGAGCTCCTATAATTCACCCCTCCACTTT. Based on the CDR3 plus reference TRBV19 and TRBJ1-6, the full variable domain is DGGITQSPKYLFRKEGQNVTLSCEQNLNHDAMYWYRQDPGQGLRLIYYSQIVNDFQKGDIAEGYSVSREKKESFPLTVTSAQKNPTAFYLCASSPRGRSSYNSPLHFGNGTRLTVT.

This sequence joins TRBV5-1 and TRBJ1-2, with D possibly TRBD1 on 6 matching bases. The CDR3 totals 14 residues. Trimming took 3 bases from V and 4 from J, leaving 13 bases between them. Germline CDR1 reads SGHRS; CDR2 reads YFSETQ. The CDR3 is CASSSTDRSYGYTF. CDR3 coding DNA: TGCGCCAGCAGCTCGACCGACAGGAGCTATGGCTACACCTTC.

V usage is TRBV9 and J usage is TRBJ1-1; 7 bases match TRBD1. CDR3 length equals 15 residues. The V gene end was trimmed by 4 bases and the J gene end by 0 bases; junction bases not matched to a gene: 6. CDR1 is SGDLS, CDR2 YYNGEE, per germline. The CDR3 nucleotides are TGTGCCAGCAGCCCACCACAGGGGATGAACACTGAAGCTTTCTTT. Residues: CASSPPQGMNTEAFF. The variable domain in full, with the rest retrieved from reference TRBV9 and TRBJ1-1, is DSGVTQTPKHLITATGQRVTLRCSPRSGDLSVYWYQQSLDQGLQFLIQYYNGEERAKGNILERFSAQQFPDLHSELNLSSLELGDSALYFCASSPPQGMNTEAFFGQGTRLTVV.

The chain recombines TRBV6-1 with TRBJ1-2, with D perhaps matching TRBD1 (5 bases). This CDR3 is built from 12 residues. Germline assignment: CDR1 MNHNS and CDR2 SASEGT. Between the trimmed V and J ends, which lost 6 bases and 8 bases, there was a span of 13 bases. CDR3 sequence reads: CASSPTVIGYTF. CDR3 in DNA: TGTGCCAGCAGCCCGACAGTGATCGGCTACACCTTC.

The rearrangement joins TRBV6-5 to TRBJ1-6, with TRBD1 identical over 9 bases. The CDR3 is 16 residues long. Per the germline V gene, CDR1 is MNHEY and CDR2 is SVGAGI. The junction had 6 bases not matched to a gene; V was cut back by 0 bases and J by 9 bases. The CDR3 DNA follows: TGTGCCAGCAGTTACTCGGGACAGGGTTTCGGTTCACCCCTCCACTTT. Protein: CASSYSGQGFGSPLHF.

The CDR3 DNA reads TGTGCCAGCAGCTTCAGCACAGATACGCAGTATTTT. As protein: CASSFSTDTQYF. V usage is TRBV5-6 and J usage is TRBJ2-3; D not certain. The ends were cut back, 2 bases at V and 0 bases at J, with 1 base in the middle. The CDR3 contains 12 residues. Germline V gene lookup returns CDR1 SGHDT and CDR2 YYEEEE.

The V gene is TRBV5-1, the J gene TRBJ1-1, with TRBD1 as a possible D gene (5 bases). Germline CDR1 reads SGHRS; CDR2 reads YFSETQ. V shed 6 bases and J shed 1 base, with 13 bases lying between them. The CDR3 is 14 amino acids. CDR3 sequence: CASTQWGGNTEAFF. The CDR3 nucleotides are TGCGCCAGCACCCAGTGGGGCGGGAACACTGAAGCTTTCTTT. Full variable domain (missing parts from reference TRBV5-1 and TRBJ1-1): KAGVTQTPRYLIKTRGQQVTLSCSPISGHRSVSWYQQTPGQGLQFLFEYFSETQRNKGNFPGRFSGRQFSNSRSEMNVSTLELGDSALYLCASTQWGGNTEAFFGQGTRLTVV.

This chain links TRBV9 with TRBJ2-7, with TRBD2 matching over 7 bases. The germline V gene has CDR1 SGDLS and CDR2 YYNGEE. The CDR3 covers 15 residues. The ends lost 0 bases at V and 1 base at J; junction bases unmatched: 4. The CDR3 sequence: CASSVGEGRSYEQYF. For the CDR3, the DNA is TGTGCCAGCAGCGTAGGGGAGGGCCGATCCTACGAGCAGTACTTC.

The rearrangement joins TRBV5-8 to TRBJ1-5; D remains unclear. Germline-derived CDR1 and CDR2 are SGHTS and YDEGEE. This CDR3 has 15 residues. The V and J ends lost 6 bases and 0 bases respectively, with 13 bases between them. CDR3 sequence: CASNALDGSNQPQHF. DNA of the CDR3: TGTGCCAGCAATGCTTTGGACGGTAGCAATCAGCCCCAGCATTTT.

The V gene is TRBV11-2, the J gene TRBJ2-7, with 10 positions matching TRBD2. This CDR3 is 14 amino acids long. Losses at the gene ends were 2 bases for V and 3 bases for J; bases not matched to a gene: 1. Germline V gene lookup returns CDR1 SGHAT and CDR2 FQNNGV. The CDR3 region is CASSLTSGVYEQYF. CDR3 DNA sequence: TGTGCCAGCAGCTTAACTAGCGGGGTCTACGAGCAGTACTTC.

The rearrangement joins TRBV5-5 to TRBJ2-7, with unresolved D. The CDR3 is 15 residues long. The germline CDR1 and CDR2 sequences are SGHKS and YYEKEE (reference sequence). Trimming stripped 1 base from V and 5 bases from J, with 16 bases between. Written as DNA, the CDR3 is TGTGCCAGCAGCTTGATAGGCCGAGGAAGGCACGAGCAGTACTTC. This gives the protein CASSLIGRGRHEQYF.

This clone appeared a single time. The rearrangement links TRBV2 to TRBJ2-4; no reliable D call. CDR3 length: 12 residues. Trimming removed 4 bases at V and 7 bases at J, with 8 bases between. Germline assignment: CDR1 SNHLY and CDR2 FYNNEI. This CDR3 is CASSGYQNIQYF. The CDR3 nucleotides read TGTGCCAGCAGTGGCTATCAGAACATTCAGTACTTC. The full variable domain, completed using reference TRBV2 and TRBJ2-4, is EPEVTQTPSHQVTQMGQEVILRCVPISNHLYFYWYRQILGQKVEFLVSFYNNEISEKSEIFDDQFSVERPDGSNFTLKIRSTKLEDSAMYFCASSGYQNIQYFGAGTRLSVL.

The chain couples TRBV18 to TRBJ2-7; D not certain. Germline CDR1 reads KGHSH; CDR2 reads LQKENI. The length of the CDR3 is 14 residues. V was clipped by 2 bases and J by 4 bases, with 12 bases between them. In DNA form, the CDR3 reads TGTGCCAGCTCACCAGGCAGATTATTGTACGAGCAGTACTTC. This gives the protein CASSPGRLLYEQYF.

V gene TRBV18 combines with J gene TRBJ1-3; D not resolved. V was clipped by 2 bases and J by 0 bases, with 8 bases between them. The CDR3 is 15 amino acids. CDR1 and CDR2 (germline): KGHSH, LQKENI. The CDR3 region is CASSPGPSSGNTIYF. DNA for the CDR3: TGTGCCAGCTCACCAGGGCCTTCCTCTGGAAACACCATATATTTT. Drawing the rest from reference TRBV18 and TRBJ1-3, the complete variable domain is NAGVMQNPRHLVRRRGQEARLRCSPMKGHSHVYWYRQLPEEGLKFMVYLQKENIIDESGMPKERFSAEFPKEGPSILRIQQVVRGDSAAYFCASSPGPSSGNTIYFGEGSWLTVV.